Listed below are T cell receptor beta chains from one sample, sequenced in a study of control samples from healthy donors and cancer patients. This table comes from immunoSEQ multiplex PCR, and its TCRdb copy is limited to in-frame clones, with some not included. The sample carries around 180,000 clones, 94% recorded once. The sequencing sample was made of blood. The receptor source for this set is a woman aged 18-29 years in good health. CDR3s include the opening cysteine and the closing phenylalanine or tryptophan. The D gene is left open where the match is weak. Size is omitted from some rows. Given values are once, few, many or a class for expanded clones.

TRBV6-2/TRBV6-3	TRBJ1-4	NA	NA	TGTGCCAGCAGTTTCCTGCGGGTTGAAAAACTGTTTTTT	CASSFLRVEKLFF
TRBV5-4	TRBJ1-4	NA	NA	TGTGCCAGCAGCTTGAAGCCCCGGGACTCCAATGAAAAACTGTTTTTT	CASSLKPRDSNEKLFF
TRBV18	TRBJ2-1	TRBD1	NA	TGTGCCAGCTCTCCGACAGGGTCCTCCTACAATGAGCAGTTCTTC	CASSPTGSSYNEQFF
TRBV5-1	TRBJ1-2	NA	once	TGCGCCAGCAGCTTGAATAATCCCATCTATGGCTACACCTTC	CASSLNNPIYGYTF
TRBV10-1	TRBJ2-3	NA	NA	TGCGCCAGCAGTCGCACGGGAGATACGCAGTATTTT	CASSRTGDTQYF
TRBV7-9	TRBJ1-2	TRBD1	NA	TGTGCCAGCAGTTTCGACGGGACAGTTAACTATGGCTACACCTTC	CASSFDGTVNYGYTF
TRBV6-5	TRBJ2-5	NA	NA	TGTGCCAGCAGTTACTCGATGGCGGAAGAGACCCAGTACTTC	CASSYSMAEETQYF
TRBV6-1	TRBJ1-1	NA	NA	TGTGCCAGCAGTGAAGCAAGATCGAACACTGAAGCTTTCTTT	CASSEARSNTEAFF
TRBV12-5	TRBJ2-7	NA	NA	TGTGCTAGTGGTTTGGGACAGAGGGGATCCTACGAGCAGTACTTC	CASGLGQRGSYEQYF
TRBV7-2	TRBJ2-7	NA	NA	TGTGCCAGCAGCTCGATAGGTGGTCCCAAGGACTACGAGCAGTACTTC	CASSSIGGPKDYEQYF
TRBV30	TRBJ1-1	TRBD1	NA	TGTGCCTGGAGTGACAGGGGAAACACTGAAGCTTTCTTT	CAWSDRGNTEAFF
TRBV5-5	TRBJ2-1	TRBD1	NA	TGTGCCAGCAGTGAAGGGACAGGGGGTCAAGTTTCAGTTCCGTTCTTC	CASSEGTGGQVSVPFF
TRBV18	TRBJ2-5	TRBD1	NA	TGTGCCAGCTCACCGGGACAGGGAGGAGAGACCCAGTACTTC	CASSPGQGGETQYF
TRBV11-1	TRBJ2-1	TRBD2	NA	TGTGCCAGCAGCTTAGCATTGACTAGCGGGGGGAGTAATGAGCAGTTCTTC	CASSLALTSGGSNEQFF
TRBV4-3	TRBJ2-1	TRBD1	NA	TGCGCCAGCAGCCGGGACAGGGACTCCTACAATGAGCAGTTCTTC	CASSRDRDSYNEQFF
TRBV4-3	TRBJ1-1	TRBD1	NA	TGCGCCAGCAGCCAACCCGGGACAGGGGGTGAAGCTTTCTTT	CASSQPGTGGEAFF
TRBV5-4	TRBJ1-4	NA	NA	TGTGCCAGCAGCATGGACAGTGGGACTAATGAAAAACTGTTTTTT	CASSMDSGTNEKLFF
TRBV6-2/TRBV6-3	TRBJ1-1	NA	NA	TGTGCCAGCAGTTACCCCGGGGGGGAAACTGAAGCTTTCTTT	CASSYPGGETEAFF
TRBV5-1	TRBJ2-7	TRBD1	NA	TGCGCCAGCAGCTCACAGACGGGACAGACCTACGAGCAGTACTTC	CASSSQTGQTYEQYF
TRBV11-2	TRBJ1-1	NA	few	TGTGCCAGCAGCTTATTGGGGGGGGACACTGAAGCTTTCTTT	CASSLLGGDTEAFF
TRBV7-2	TRBJ2-1	NA	NA	TGTGCCAGCAGCTTCCTCGGTTCCAACAATGAGCAGTTCTTC	CASSFLGSNNEQFF
TRBV7-2	TRBJ1-3	NA	NA	TGTGCCAGCACCCTGACAGCCTCTGGAAACACCATATATTTT	CASTLTASGNTIYF
TRBV6-1	TRBJ1-6	NA	once	TGTGCCAGCAGTGAAAGCGTCCAAGGGAGCTCCTATAATTCACCCCTCCACTTT	CASSESVQGSSYNSPLHF
TRBV28	TRBJ1-4	NA	few	TGTGCCAGCAGCCCCCACAGTTCTAATGAAAAACTGTTTTTT	CASSPHSSNEKLFF
TRBV4-1	TRBJ1-3	NA	NA	TGCGCCAGCAGCTACTTTGGAAACACCATATATTTT	CASSYFGNTIYF
TRBV11-2	TRBJ1-4	NA	NA	TGTGCCAGCAGCCTACAGCCAACTAATGAAAAACTGTTTTTT	CASSLQPTNEKLFF
TRBV28	TRBJ2-5	NA	NA	TGTGCCAGCAGGGGGGGGCTGGGGGATACCCAGTACTTC	CASRGGLGDTQYF
TRBV7-2	TRBJ1-1	TRBD1	NA	TGTGCCAGCAGCCGTATGGGACAGGGTCGTTTGACTGAAGCTTTCTTT	CASSRMGQGRLTEAFF
TRBV5-4	TRBJ1-2	NA	NA	TGTGCCAGCAGCTACCCGGGGGGGGCCAGCTATGGCTACACCTTC	CASSYPGGASYGYTF
TRBV6-1	TRBJ1-3	NA	NA	TGTGCCAGCAGTGGGTGGACGGGAAACTCTGGAAACACCATATATTTT	CASSGWTGNSGNTIYF
TRBV7-9	TRBJ2-2	NA	NA	TGTGCCAGCAGTTTCGCAGGGGTAGCCGGGGAGCTGTTTTTT	CASSFAGVAGELFF